This entry describes one TCR beta chain. This specimen comes from a study of blood T cell repertoires in COVID-19. Turning to the study itself: Acute-phase and convalescent COVID-19 samples originated in the United States, Italy and Spain. PBMCs, B-cell-depleted T cells, or T cells were the source of the cDNA or gDNA that made up the material.

In the authors' methods: Amplification of reference gene primers provided the estimated nucleated cell counts. Produced via immunoSEQ multiplex PCR; TCRdb's table is partial and in-frame only. That table is the source of V, J and clone size, and D and trimming were worked out from the DNA. The top ten clones hold approximately 2.8% of a sample with around 53,000 clones, 90% of them seen once. J gave up 7 bases and V 4 bases, and 11 bases lay outside the gene matches. Germline V gene sequence: CDR1 SGHRS, CDR2 YFSETQ. This CDR3 comprises 15 residues. The sample was peripheral blood. This rearrangement joins TRBV5-1 to TRBJ2-1; TRBD1 aligns across 7 bases. The receptor was derived from a human donor in a cohort sampled during active COVID-19. CDR3 nucleotide sequence: TGCGCCAGCAGCCAACAGACAGGGTGGGGGAATGAGCAGTTCTTC. It yields the protein CASSQQTGWGNEQFF.